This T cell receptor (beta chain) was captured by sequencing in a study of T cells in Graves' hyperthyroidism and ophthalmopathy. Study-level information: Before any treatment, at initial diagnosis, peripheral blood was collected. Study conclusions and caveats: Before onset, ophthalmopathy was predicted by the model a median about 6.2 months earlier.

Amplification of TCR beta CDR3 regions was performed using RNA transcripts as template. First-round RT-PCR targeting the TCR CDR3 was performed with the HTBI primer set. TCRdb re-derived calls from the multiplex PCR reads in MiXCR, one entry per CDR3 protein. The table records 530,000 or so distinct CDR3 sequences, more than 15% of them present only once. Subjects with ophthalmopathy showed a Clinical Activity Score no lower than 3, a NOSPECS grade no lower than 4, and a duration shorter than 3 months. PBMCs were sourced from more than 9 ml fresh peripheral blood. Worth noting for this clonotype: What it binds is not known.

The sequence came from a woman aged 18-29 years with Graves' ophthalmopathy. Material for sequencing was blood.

CDR3 in DNA: TGTGCCAGCAGTCATCCGGGACAGGGCGCTTCAAACAATGAGCAGTTCTTC. Translation: CASSHPGQGASNNEQFF. V is TRBV28 and J is TRBJ2-1; 9 nucleotides line up with TRBD1. After removal of 5 bases from V and 5 bases from J, the junction contained 13 bases not matched to a gene. The CDR3 covers 17 residues. CDR1 and CDR2 (germline): MDHEN, SYDVKM.